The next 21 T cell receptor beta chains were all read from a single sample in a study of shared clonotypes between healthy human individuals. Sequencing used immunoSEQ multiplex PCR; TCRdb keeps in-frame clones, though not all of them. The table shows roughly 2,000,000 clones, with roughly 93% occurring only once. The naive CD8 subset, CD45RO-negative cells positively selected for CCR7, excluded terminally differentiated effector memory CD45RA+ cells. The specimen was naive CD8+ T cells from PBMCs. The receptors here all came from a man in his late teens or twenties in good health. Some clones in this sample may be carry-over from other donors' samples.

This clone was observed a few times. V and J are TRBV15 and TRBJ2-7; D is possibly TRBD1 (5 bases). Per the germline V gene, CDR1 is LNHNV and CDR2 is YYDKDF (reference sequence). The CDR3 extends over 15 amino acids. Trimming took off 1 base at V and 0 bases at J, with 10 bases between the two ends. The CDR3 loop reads CATSRGRGNSYEQYF. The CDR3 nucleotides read TGTGCCACCAGCAGAGGAAGGGGCAACTCCTACGAGCAGTACTTC.

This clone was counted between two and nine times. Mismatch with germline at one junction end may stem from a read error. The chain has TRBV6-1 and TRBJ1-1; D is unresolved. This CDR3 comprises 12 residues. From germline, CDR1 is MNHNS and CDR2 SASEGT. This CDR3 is CASRKSNIEAFF. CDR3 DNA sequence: TGTGCCAGCAGGAAATCAAACATTGAAGCTTTCTTT.

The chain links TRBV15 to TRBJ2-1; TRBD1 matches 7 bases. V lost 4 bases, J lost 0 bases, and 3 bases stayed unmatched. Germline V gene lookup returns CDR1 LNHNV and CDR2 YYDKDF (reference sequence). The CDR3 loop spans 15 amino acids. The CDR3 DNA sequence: TGTGCCACCAGCACCCGGGACAGCTCCTACAATGAGCAGTTCTTC. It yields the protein CATSTRDSSYNEQFF.

The CDR3 sequence is CASSLPTEIDLVYGYTF. In nucleotides, the CDR3 is TGTGCCAGCAGTTTACCGACAGAGATCGACTTAGTATATGGCTACACCTTC. The chain uses TRBV28 and TRBJ1-2; tentative D call: TRBD1 (5 bases). Trimming took 2 bases from V and 5 from J, leaving 21 bases between them. In germline, CDR1 is MDHEN, CDR2 SYDVKM. This CDR3 has 17 amino acids.

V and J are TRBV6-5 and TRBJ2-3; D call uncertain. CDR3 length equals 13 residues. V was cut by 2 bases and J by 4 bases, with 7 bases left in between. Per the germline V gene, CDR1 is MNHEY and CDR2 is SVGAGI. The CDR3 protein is CASSYGPADTQYF. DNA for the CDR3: TGTGCCAGCAGTTACGGTCCCGCAGATACGCAGTATTTT.

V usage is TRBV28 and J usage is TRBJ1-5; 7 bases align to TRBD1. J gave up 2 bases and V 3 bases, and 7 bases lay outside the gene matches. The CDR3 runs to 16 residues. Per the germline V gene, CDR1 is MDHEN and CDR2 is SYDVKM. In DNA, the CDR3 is TGTGCCAGCAGTTTGCGAGGGGGCTGGGGCAATCAGCCCCAGCATTTT. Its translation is CASSLRGGWGNQPQHF.

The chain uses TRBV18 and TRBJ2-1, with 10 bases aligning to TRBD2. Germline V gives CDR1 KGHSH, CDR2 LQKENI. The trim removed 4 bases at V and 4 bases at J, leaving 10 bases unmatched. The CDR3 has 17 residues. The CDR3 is CASSRTSGGGLYNEQFF. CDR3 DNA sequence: TGTGCCAGCTCACGGACTAGCGGAGGGGGACTTTACAATGAGCAGTTCTTC.

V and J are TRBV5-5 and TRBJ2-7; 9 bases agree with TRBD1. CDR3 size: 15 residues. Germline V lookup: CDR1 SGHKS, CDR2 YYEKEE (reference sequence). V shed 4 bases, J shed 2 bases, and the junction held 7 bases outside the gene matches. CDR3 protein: CASSRDRDATYEQYF. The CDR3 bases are TGTGCCAGCAGCCGGGACAGGGACGCAACCTACGAGCAGTACTTC.

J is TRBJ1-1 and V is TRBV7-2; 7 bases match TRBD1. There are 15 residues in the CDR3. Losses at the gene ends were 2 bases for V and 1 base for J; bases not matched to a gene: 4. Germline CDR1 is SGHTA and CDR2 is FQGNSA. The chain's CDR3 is CASSLRNRGNTEAFF. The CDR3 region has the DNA TGTGCCAGCAGCTTAAGGAACAGGGGGAACACTGAAGCTTTCTTT.

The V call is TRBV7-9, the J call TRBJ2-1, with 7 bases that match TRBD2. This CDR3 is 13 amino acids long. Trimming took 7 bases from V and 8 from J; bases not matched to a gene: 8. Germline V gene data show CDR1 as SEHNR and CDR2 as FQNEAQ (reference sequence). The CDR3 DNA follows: TGTGCCAGCACCCTACTAGCGCGCGATGAGCAGTTCTTC. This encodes CASTLLARDEQFF.

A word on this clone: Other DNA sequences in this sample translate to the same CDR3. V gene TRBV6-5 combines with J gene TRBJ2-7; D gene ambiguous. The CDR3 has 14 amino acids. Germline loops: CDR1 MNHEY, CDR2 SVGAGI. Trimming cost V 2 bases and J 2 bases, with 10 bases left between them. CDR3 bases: TGTGCCAGCAGTTACGGCGAGAGTCCCTACGAGCAGTACTTC. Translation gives CASSYGESPYEQYF.

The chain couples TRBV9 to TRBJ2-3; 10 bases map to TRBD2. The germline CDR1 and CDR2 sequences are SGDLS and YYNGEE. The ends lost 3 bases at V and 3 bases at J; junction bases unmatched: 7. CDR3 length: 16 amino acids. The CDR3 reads CASSALAGGITDTQYF. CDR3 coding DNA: TGTGCCAGCAGCGCGTTAGCGGGAGGAATTACAGATACGCAGTATTTT.

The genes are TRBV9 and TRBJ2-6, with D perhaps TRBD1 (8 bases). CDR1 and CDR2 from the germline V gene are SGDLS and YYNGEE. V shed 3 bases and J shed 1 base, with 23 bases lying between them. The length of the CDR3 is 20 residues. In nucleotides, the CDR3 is TGTGCCAGCAGCGCTGGCAGGGGGGGACAGGTGACATCTGGGGCCAACGTCCTGACTTTC. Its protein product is CASSAGRGGQVTSGANVLTF.

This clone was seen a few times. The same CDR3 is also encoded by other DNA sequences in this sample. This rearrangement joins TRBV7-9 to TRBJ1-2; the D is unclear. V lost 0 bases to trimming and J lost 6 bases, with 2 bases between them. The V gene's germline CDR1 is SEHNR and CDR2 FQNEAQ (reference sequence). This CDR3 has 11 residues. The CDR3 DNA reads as TGTGCCAGCAGCTTAGCGGATGGCTACACCTTC. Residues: CASSLADGYTF.

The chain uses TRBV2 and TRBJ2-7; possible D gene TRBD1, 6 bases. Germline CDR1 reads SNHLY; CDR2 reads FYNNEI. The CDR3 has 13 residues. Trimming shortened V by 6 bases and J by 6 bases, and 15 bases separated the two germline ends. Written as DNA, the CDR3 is TGTGCCAGCAGAGAGACAGGCGGGTCCGAGCAGTACTTC. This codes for CASRETGGSEQYF. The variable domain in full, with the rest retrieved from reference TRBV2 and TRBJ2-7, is EPEVTQTPSHQVTQMGQEVILRCVPISNHLYFYWYRQILGQKVEFLVSFYNNEISEKSEIFDDQFSVERPDGSNFTLKIRSTKLEDSAMYFCASRETGGSEQYFGPGTRLTVT.

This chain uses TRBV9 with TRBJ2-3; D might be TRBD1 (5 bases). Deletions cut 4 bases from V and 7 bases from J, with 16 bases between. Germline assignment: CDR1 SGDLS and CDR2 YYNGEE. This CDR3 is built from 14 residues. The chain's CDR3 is CASSPTKGMNTQYF. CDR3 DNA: TGTGCCAGCAGCCCCACCAAGGGGATGAATACGCAGTATTTT.

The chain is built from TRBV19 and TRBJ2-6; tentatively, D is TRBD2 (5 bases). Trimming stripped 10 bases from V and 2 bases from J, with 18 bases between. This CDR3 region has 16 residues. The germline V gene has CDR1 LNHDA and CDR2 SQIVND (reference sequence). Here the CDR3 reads CAIELERGPGANVLTF. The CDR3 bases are TGTGCCATTGAATTGGAGAGAGGGCCTGGGGCCAACGTCCTGACTTTC.

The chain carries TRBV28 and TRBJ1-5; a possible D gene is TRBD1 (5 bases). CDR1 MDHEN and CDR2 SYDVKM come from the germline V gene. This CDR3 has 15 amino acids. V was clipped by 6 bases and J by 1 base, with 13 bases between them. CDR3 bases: TGTGCCAGCAGCCTGGGGGGGATCAGCAATCAGCCCCAGCATTTT. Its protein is CASSLGGISNQPQHF.

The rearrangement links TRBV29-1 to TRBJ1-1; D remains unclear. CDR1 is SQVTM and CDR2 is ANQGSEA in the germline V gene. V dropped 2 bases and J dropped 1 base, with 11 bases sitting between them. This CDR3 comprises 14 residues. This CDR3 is CSVENRRENTEAFF. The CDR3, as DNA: TGCAGCGTTGAAAATAGGCGGGAGAACACTGAAGCTTTCTTT.

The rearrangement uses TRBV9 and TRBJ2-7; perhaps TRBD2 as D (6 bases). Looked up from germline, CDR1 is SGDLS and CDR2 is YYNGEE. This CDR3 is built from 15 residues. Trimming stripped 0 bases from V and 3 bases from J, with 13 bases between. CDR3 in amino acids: CASSVGGTFRYEQYF. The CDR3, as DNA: TGTGCCAGCAGCGTAGGCGGGACTTTTCGCTACGAGCAGTACTTC.

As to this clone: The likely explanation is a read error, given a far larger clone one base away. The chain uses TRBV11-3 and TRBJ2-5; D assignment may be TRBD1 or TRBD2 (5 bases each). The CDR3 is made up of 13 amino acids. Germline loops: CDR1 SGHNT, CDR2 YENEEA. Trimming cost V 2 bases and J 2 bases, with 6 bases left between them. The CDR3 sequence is CASSLWGQETQYF. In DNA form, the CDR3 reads TGTGCCAGCAGCTTATGGGGGCAAGAGACCCAGTACTTC.